The 21 T cell receptor beta chains given below trace back to one sample, sequenced in a study of shared clonotypes between healthy human individuals. Sequencing used immunoSEQ multiplex PCR; TCRdb keeps in-frame clones, though not all of them. Of about 340,000 clones detected, over 70% appear once; the ten largest clones hold over 9.5%. The specimen was memory CD4+ T cells sorted from blood. Subset given: CD45RA-negative fraction. Source of these receptors: a young man in good health.

V and J are TRBV5-1 and TRBJ2-7; D perhaps matches TRBD2 (6 bases). Trimming took 0 bases from V and 3 from J, leaving 13 bases between them. This CDR3 contains 15 residues. CDR1 is SGHRS, CDR2 YFSETQ, per germline. CDR3 residues: CASSLVLADLYEQYF. The CDR3 DNA sequence: TGCGCCAGCAGCTTGGTTTTAGCGGATCTCTACGAGCAGTACTTC.

The chain couples TRBV19 to TRBJ2-7, with 10 bases that match TRBD2. Germline lookup yields CDR1 LNHDA and CDR2 SQIVND (reference sequence). The CDR3 extends over 13 amino acids. Germline trimming cut 10 bases from V and 0 bases from J; bases unmatched to any gene: 3. CDR3 protein: CATRTSGSYEQYF. CDR3 bases: TGTGCCACGCGGACTAGCGGCTCCTACGAGCAGTACTTC.

The sample holds one count of this clone. The V and J genes are TRBV25-1 and TRBJ2-5, with 10 positions matching TRBD2. The CDR3 has 16 amino acids. The V gene's germline CDR1 is MGHDK and CDR2 SYGVNS. V trimming: 2 bases; J trimming: 5 bases; junction bases outside the gene matches: 8. CDR3 residues: CASSEGIAGGLETQYF. CDR3 nucleotide sequence: TGTGCCAGCAGTGAAGGGATAGCGGGAGGTTTGGAGACCCAGTACTTC. Using reference TRBV25-1 and TRBJ2-5 for the parts outside the CDR3, the full variable domain is EADIYQTPRYLVIGTGKKITLECSQTMGHDKMYWYQQDPGMELHLIHYSYGVNSTEKGDLSSESTVSRIRTEHFPLTLESARPSHTSQYLCASSEGIAGGLETQYFGPGTRLLVL.

This clone was detected once. The chain links TRBV7-7 to TRBJ2-1, with D perhaps assigned TRBD1 or TRBD2 (5 bases each). From germline, CDR1 is SSHAT and CDR2 FNYEAQ (reference sequence). The CDR3 covers 13 residues. CDR3 in amino acids: CASHPEGLNEQFF. The DNA of the CDR3 is TGTGCTAGCCACCCAGAGGGGCTCAATGAGCAGTTCTTC.

The chain employs TRBV5-4 and TRBJ2-4; TRBD2 is a possible D gene (6 bases). V lost 1 base, J lost 1 base, and 6 bases lay in between. Germline V gene lookup returns CDR1 SGHNT and CDR2 YYREEE (reference sequence). This CDR3 is 14 amino acids long. CDR3 DNA sequence: TGTGCCAGCAGCTTGCGGGAGGCCAAAAACATTCAGTACTTC. Translating it yields CASSLREAKNIQYF.

V and J are TRBV2 and TRBJ2-1; 8 positions agree with TRBD2. Germline lookup yields CDR1 SNHLY and CDR2 FYNNEI. The CDR3 sequence is 17 residues long. Germline trimming cut 7 bases from V and 4 bases from J; bases unmatched to any gene: 15. CDR3 amino acids: CASTQIGMGTSYNEQFF. The CDR3 DNA reads TGTGCCAGCACCCAAATCGGGATGGGGACTAGTTACAATGAGCAGTTCTTC.

The chain combines TRBV5-4 with TRBJ2-7; 7 positions agree with TRBD2. V was clipped by 0 bases and J by 1 base; unmatched bases: 10. The germline V gene encodes CDR1 SGHNT and CDR2 YYREEE (reference sequence). CDR3 size: 17 residues. CDR3: CASSLEGGGELSYEQYF. Here the CDR3 DNA reads TGTGCCAGCAGCTTGGAGGGTGGGGGGGAGTTGTCCTACGAGCAGTACTTC.

The chain employs TRBV7-6 and TRBJ1-3, with 8 bases fitting TRBD1. CDR3 size: 17 residues. Germline trimming cut 1 base from V and 1 base from J; bases unmatched to any gene: 6. Germline CDR1 and CDR2: SGHVS and FNYEAQ. The CDR3 loop reads CASSLVQGASSGNTIYF. In DNA, the CDR3 is TGTGCCAGCAGCTTAGTTCAGGGGGCTTCTTCTGGAAACACCATATATTTT.

This chain links TRBV5-1 with TRBJ1-6, with 7 bases identical to TRBD1. Trimming removed 4 bases from V and 8 bases from J; junction bases left unmatched: 9. There are 15 residues in the CDR3. Per the germline V gene, CDR1 is SGHRS and CDR2 is YFSETQ. CDR3 nucleotide sequence: TGCGCCAGCAGCGTGGCGCAGCAGGGGGATTCACCCCTCCACTTT. Translation: CASSVAQQGDSPLHF. The full variable domain, its missing parts supplied by reference TRBV5-1 and TRBJ1-6, is KAGVTQTPRYLIKTRGQQVTLSCSPISGHRSVSWYQQTPGQGLQFLFEYFSETQRNKGNFPGRFSGRQFSNSRSEMNVSTLELGDSALYLCASSVAQQGDSPLHFGNGTRLTVT.

The genes are TRBV6-5 and TRBJ1-4; 8 nucleotides align to TRBD1. The CDR3 runs to 13 residues. V lost 5 bases to trimming and J lost 9 bases; unmatched junction nucleotides: 5. Germline CDR1 and CDR2: MNHEY and SVGAGI. This chain's CDR3 is CASSLGQGKKLFF. The CDR3 coding sequence is TGTGCCAGCAGTCTAGGACAGGGCAAAAAACTGTTTTTT.

The chain uses TRBV19 and TRBJ1-5, with TRBD1 matching 7 bases. Per germline, CDR1 LNHDA and CDR2 SQIVND (reference sequence). The CDR3 covers 15 residues. The ends lost 8 bases at V and 1 base at J; junction bases unmatched: 8. Here the CDR3 reads CASSGGGMSNQPQHF. CDR3 DNA sequence: TGTGCCAGTTCGGGAGGGGGCATGAGCAATCAGCCCCAGCATTTT.

V usage is TRBV6-6 and J usage is TRBJ1-1, with no clear D. Trimming pared 5 bases from V and 4 bases from J, leaving 11 bases between. Germline assignment: CDR1 MNHNY and CDR2 SVGAGI (reference sequence). This CDR3 region has 13 residues. CDR3 in DNA: TGTGCCAGCAGTCGGGGTTCTGGCACTGAAGCTTTCTTT. Translating gives CASSRGSGTEAFF.

The chain links TRBV2 to TRBJ2-1, with unresolved D. The CDR3 consists of 10 residues. V dropped 10 bases and J dropped 6 bases, with 7 bases sitting between them. Looked up from germline, CDR1 is SNHLY and CDR2 is FYNNEI. The CDR3 DNA reads TGTGCCACTGACTTCAATGAGCAGTTCTTC. Amino acids: CATDFNEQFF.

The chain couples TRBV5-1 to TRBJ2-2, with 7 bases that match TRBD1. V shed 0 bases and J 5 bases; nucleotides not matched to a gene: 7. This CDR3 has 16 amino acids. CDR1 and CDR2 (germline): SGHRS, YFSETQ. CDR3 protein: CASSLVGQYRTGELFF. The CDR3 DNA follows: TGCGCCAGCAGCTTGGTGGGACAGTATCGGACCGGGGAGCTGTTTTTT.

The CDR3 nucleotides are TGTGCCAGCAGTGAAGGGGGCATGAACACTGAAGCTTTCTTT. Translated: CASSEGGMNTEAFF. This chain uses TRBV6-1 with TRBJ1-1; D might be TRBD1 (5 bases). Germline V lookup: CDR1 MNHNS, CDR2 SASEGT. The CDR3 consists of 14 residues. V lost 1 base to trimming and J lost 0 bases, with 6 bases between them.

This clone was seen repeatedly, ten times or more. V gene TRBV2 combines with J gene TRBJ2-5; tentatively, D is TRBD1 (5 bases). Germline lookup yields CDR1 SNHLY and CDR2 FYNNEI. The CDR3 loop spans 12 amino acids. Trimming removed 7 bases at V and 5 bases at J, with 11 bases between. The chain's CDR3 is CASNRFLETQYF. The CDR3 region has the DNA TGTGCCAGCAACAGGTTCTTGGAGACCCAGTACTTC.

This rearrangement joins TRBV30 to TRBJ1-1, with D perhaps TRBD1 (6 bases). The ends were cut back, 4 bases at V and 8 bases at J, with 20 bases in the middle. CDR3 size: 14 residues. CDR1 GTSNPN and CDR2 SVGIG come from the germline V gene (reference sequence). This chain's CDR3 is CAWTNYGGGREAFF. CDR3 in DNA: TGTGCCTGGACCAACTACGGGGGGGGCAGGGAAGCTTTCTTT.

This sequence joins TRBV7-9 and TRBJ2-7; 10 bases match TRBD2. J lost 3 bases, V lost 5 bases, and 7 bases had no gene match. CDR1 is SEHNR and CDR2 is FQNEAQ in the germline V gene (reference sequence). This CDR3 is 15 amino acids long. DNA of the CDR3: TGTGCCAGCAGCACCACTAGCGGGGCCTACTACGAGCAGTACTTC. Its protein product is CASSTTSGAYYEQYF.

The CDR3 DNA is TGTGCCTGGAGTTCGGGCCCTTATGGCTACACCTTC. Amino acids: CAWSSGPYGYTF. The gene calls are TRBV30 and TRBJ1-2; unclear D gene. CDR1 GTSNPN and CDR2 SVGIG come from the germline V gene (reference sequence). The CDR3 extends over 12 amino acids. The germline V and J ends were trimmed by 2 bases and 5 bases, with 9 bases remaining between them. The full variable domain, with the rest looked up from reference TRBV30 and TRBJ1-2, is SQTIHQWPATLVQPVGSPLSLECTVEGTSNPNLYWYRQAAGRGLQLLFYSVGIGQISSEVPQNLSASRPQDRQFILSSKKLLLSDSGFYLCAWSSGPYGYTFGSGTRLTVV.

V usage is TRBV10-3 and J usage is TRBJ1-1, with 8 bases identical to TRBD1. The V gene end was trimmed by 11 bases and the J gene end by 7 bases; junction bases not matched to a gene: 6. The CDR3 runs 11 residues. The germline gives CDR1 ENHRY, CDR2 SYGVKD. The CDR3 region has the DNA TGTGCCGCCACAGGGGGTGGTGAAGCTTTCTTT. Translation gives CAATGGGEAFF.

This chain links TRBV18 with TRBJ1-2; 7 bases fit TRBD1. This CDR3 comprises 14 residues. Germline CDR1 is KGHSH and CDR2 is LQKENI. Germline trimming cut 8 bases from V and 4 bases from J; bases unmatched to any gene: 10. Here the CDR3 reads CASTRTGAGYGYTF. CDR3 DNA sequence: TGTGCCAGCACTAGAACAGGGGCCGGCTATGGCTACACCTTC. Filled out from reference TRBV18 and TRBJ1-2, the complete variable domain reads NAGVMQNPRHLVRRRGQEARLRCSPMKGHSHVYWYRQLPEEGLKFMVYLQKENIIDESGMPKERFSAEFPKEGPSILRIQQVVRGDSAAYFCASTRTGAGYGYTFGSGTRLTVV.